This is a list of T cell receptor beta chains from one sample in a study of beta chain features in type 1 diabetes. Some clones are missing from TCRdb's copy, which holds only in-frame ones; the method was immunoSEQ multiplex PCR. The sample has 200,000 to 300,000 clones, around an eighth seen once. Sequenced input: naive CD4+ T cells from blood. Receptors were obtained from a woman aged 40 to 50 in good health. The CDR3 runs from the conserved cysteine through the conserved F or W. The D gene is left open where the match is weak. Clone size is stated in some rows and not others, as once, few, many or a class when expanded.

j_call	d_call	clone_size	v_call	cdr3_aa	cdr3_nt
TRBJ1-5	.	few	TRBV5-1	CASSLEGVGQPQHF	TGCGCCAGCAGCTTGGAAGGAGTTGGTCAGCCCCAGCATTTT
TRBJ2-3	.	few	TRBV7-9	CASSPYPWGLSTDTQYF	TGTGCCAGCAGCCCATACCCCTGGGGCCTTAGCACAGATACGCAGTATTTT
TRBJ1-1	.	few	TRBV18	CASSPGQGGNTEAFF	TGTGCCAGCTCACCAGGTCAGGGAGGGAACACTGAAGCTTTCTTT
TRBJ1-1	TRBD1	few	TRBV5-1	CASSTGQENTEAFF	TGCGCCAGCAGCACTGGACAGGAGAACACTGAAGCTTTCTTT
TRBJ2-1	.	few	TRBV11-2	CASRRSGAGYNEQFF	TGTGCCAGCAGACGTAGCGGAGCCGGTTACAATGAGCAGTTCTTC
TRBJ2-7	.	many	TRBV7-2	CASSSQTYEQYF	TGTGCCAGCAGCTCCCAGACTTACGAGCAGTACTTC
TRBJ1-4	TRBD1	few	TRBV7-2	CASSLDRGREKLFF	TGTGCCAGCAGCTTAGACAGGGGGCGAGAAAAACTGTTTTTT
TRBJ2-7	.	.	TRBV9	CASSVGGRAEGGYEQYF	TGTGCCAGCAGCGTAGGGGGTCGGGCAGAGGGAGGTTACGAGCAGTACTTC
TRBJ1-2	.	few	TRBV10-3	CAISEKDMANLSF	TGTGCCATCAGTGAGAAGGACATGGCGAATCTCTCCTTC
TRBJ1-2	.	few	TRBV6-5	CASSYSTGGGYGYTF	TGTGCCAGCAGTTACTCGACGGGGGGAGGCTATGGCTACACCTTC
TRBJ1-4	.	few	TRBV5-1	CASSPDSATNEKLFF	TGCGCCAGCAGCCCGGACAGTGCAACTAATGAAAAACTGTTTTTT
TRBJ1-1	.	.	TRBV9	CASSRRVGGTEAFF	TGTGCCAGCAGTCGCCGGGTGGGGGGTACTGAAGCTTTCTTT
TRBJ2-7	TRBD1	few	TRBV7-2	CASSTGVHYEQYF	TGTGCCAGCAGCACAGGGGTTCATTACGAGCAGTACTTC
TRBJ2-5	.	few	TRBV7-2	CASSSKPGQPQETQYF	TGTGCCAGCAGCTCTAAACCGGGACAACCCCAAGAGACCCAGTACTTC
TRBJ1-5	TRBD1	few	TRBV5-1	CASSSGQGTDQPQHF	TGCGCCAGCAGCTCGGGACAGGGGACCGATCAGCCCCAGCATTTT
TRBJ1-1	TRBD1	many	TRBV7-2	CASRRGTVDTEAFF	TGTGCCAGCAGGCGCGGGACAGTAGACACTGAAGCTTTCTTT
TRBJ1-5	TRBD1	.	TRBV18	CASSPGQESPQHF	TGTGCCAGCTCCCCGGGACAGGAGTCGCCCCAGCATTTT
TRBJ2-3	.	.	TRBV5-1	CASSSTMGRMDTQYF	TGCGCCAGCAGCTCCACTATGGGGAGGATGGATACGCAGTATTTT
TRBJ2-4	TRBD2	.	TRBV19	CASAGLAALAKNIQYF	TGTGCCAGTGCGGGACTAGCTGCCTTGGCCAAAAACATTCAGTACTTC
TRBJ2-2	TRBD1	.	TRBV5-1	CASSFRQGASGELFF	TGCGCCAGCAGCTTTCGGCAGGGGGCCTCCGGGGAGCTGTTTTTT
TRBJ2-5	.	.	TRBV11-3	CASSGDLAGPLDF	TGTGCCAGCAGCGGCGACCTGGCAGGGCCCTTGGACTTC
TRBJ2-1	TRBD2	few	TRBV18	CASSPAGGEGLSEQFF	TGTGCCAGCTCACCCGCGGGAGGGGAGGGGTTGAGTGAGCAGTTCTTC
TRBJ2-3	.	few	TRBV6-5	CASSSGEAQYF	TGTGCCAGCAGTTCCGGGGAAGCGCAGTATTTT
TRBJ2-2	.	.	TRBV5-1	CASRSQDLTGELFF	TGCGCCAGCCGCAGCCAGGATTTAACCGGGGAGCTGTTTTTT
TRBJ2-7	.	.	TRBV7-8	CASSPGTPVLGYEQYF	TGTGCCAGCAGCCCGGGGACACCAGTTTTGGGCTACGAGCAGTACTTC
TRBJ2-4	TRBD2	few	TRBV9	CASSVEAGGLAKNIQYF	TGTGCCAGCAGCGTCGAAGCGGGGGGCCTAGCCAAAAACATTCAGTACTTC
TRBJ1-5	.	.	TRBV7-2	CASSLGTAINQPQHF	TGTGCCAGCAGCTTAGGGACAGCGATCAATCAGCCCCAGCATTTT
TRBJ2-5	TRBD2	few	TRBV5-4	CASSTRLAGGQETQYF	TGTGCCAGCAGCACCCGACTAGCGGGGGGGCAAGAGACCCAGTACTTC
TRBJ1-3	TRBD1	.	TRBV9	CASSVARTGINTIYF	TGTGCCAGCAGCGTAGCTCGGACAGGGATAAACACCATATATTTT
TRBJ2-1	TRBD2	.	TRBV12-5	CASTQIGRRGGRQFF	TGTGCTAGCACTCAGATTGGGAGGCGCGGGGGGCGTCAGTTCTTC
TRBJ2-5	TRBD2	.	TRBV7-6	CASSLGTSGAGETQYF	TGTGCCAGCAGCTTAGGCACTAGCGGGGCTGGGGAGACCCAGTACTTC
TRBJ2-1	TRBD1	.	TRBV7-9	CASSPDRGLSSYNEQFF	TGTGCCAGCAGCCCAGACAGGGGGCTTAGCTCCTACAATGAGCAGTTCTTC
TRBJ2-5	.	few	TRBV10-2	CASNLNSGEETQYF	TGCGCCAGCAACTTGAATTCGGGGGAAGAGACCCAGTACTTC
TRBJ2-7	.	.	TRBV14	CASSQVLYEQYF	TGTGCCAGCAGCCAAGTACTTTACGAGCAGTACTTC
TRBJ2-7	.	.	TRBV7-9	CASSRGSSYEQYF	TGTGCCAGCAGCCGCGGGTCCTCCTACGAGCAGTACTTC
TRBJ1-2	TRBD1	few	TRBV12-5	CASGPGQGRGYTF	TGTGCTAGTGGCCCTGGACAGGGACGCGGCTACACCTTC
TRBJ1-1	.	.	TRBV5-1	CASSPRTVNTEAFF	TGCGCCAGCAGCCCCCGGACAGTAAACACTGAAGCTTTCTTT
TRBJ1-6	.	.	TRBV6-5	CASSPGSEYSPLHF	TGTGCCAGCAGCCCCGGGTCAGAGTATTCACCCCTCCACTTT
TRBJ1-2	.	few	TRBV5-4	CASSMGHRSPYGYTF	TGTGCCAGCAGCATGGGACATCGCTCACCTTATGGCTACACCTTC